The sequence of this T cell receptor (beta chain) was determined in a study of T cell repertoires in cytomegalovirus infection. Many counts were recorded for this clonotype. J was trimmed by 7 bases and V by 5 bases; bases with no gene match: 16. The germline CDR1 and CDR2 sequences are SGHVS and FQNEAQ. CDR3 length equals 17 residues. TCRdb reprocessed the reads via MiXCR and lists one record per CDR3 protein. The data hold a few hundred thousand distinct CDR3 sequences, with 15% to 20% observed a single time. Sequenced sample: PBMCs. The origin of this receptor is a human donor in good health (CMV status not recorded). Some clones in this sample may be carry-over from other donors' samples. V usage is TRBV7-8 and J usage is TRBJ2-1, with 8 bases matching TRBD2. DNA of the CDR3: TGTGCCAGCAGCAGTCGGGGGGGGGGCGGGAGTTGGAATGAGCAGTTCTTC. Translating gives CASSSRGGGGSWNEQFF.